These 28 T cell receptor beta chains were all obtained from the same sample, sequenced in a study of shared clonotypes between healthy human individuals. Assay used: immunoSEQ multiplex PCR; TCRdb lists only in-frame clones, some missing. The repertoire holds about 1 million clones, with roughly 80% as singletons. The specimen was memory CD4+ T cells sorted from blood. The subset denotes: CD45RA-negative fraction. These receptors were collected from a man aged 18 to 29 in good health.

Concerning this clone itself: Other DNA sequences of this sample code for an identical CDR3. The V call is TRBV25-1, the J call TRBJ1-3; no reliable D call. The CDR3 is made up of 13 amino acids. The V end lost 4 bases, the J end lost 0 bases, and 4 bases lay between the germline ends. Germline loops: CDR1 MGHDK, CDR2 SYGVNS. The CDR3 nucleotides read TGTGCCAGCAGTGTCGGCTCTGGAAACACCATATATTTT. This translates into CASSVGSGNTIYF.

V and J are TRBV25-1 and TRBJ1-6; D gene unclear. Germline lookup yields CDR1 MGHDK and CDR2 SYGVNS. This CDR3 region has 13 residues. V gave up 5 bases and J gave up 10 bases, with 12 bases separating them. The CDR3 DNA reads as TGTGCCAGCAGTAGTAGAGAGTTATCACCCCTCCACTTT. It specifies CASSSRELSPLHF.

The chain uses TRBV2 and TRBJ1-2; 11 positions match TRBD1. This CDR3 region has 15 residues. V shed 2 bases, J shed 4 bases, and the junction held 3 bases outside the gene matches. CDR1 and CDR2 (germline): SNHLY, FYNNEI. The CDR3 coding sequence is TGTGCCAGCAGTGAAAGTGGGACAGGGGGCTATGGCTACACCTTC. This codes for CASSESGTGGYGYTF.

This chain connects TRBV10-3 to TRBJ1-1, with TRBD1 as a possible D gene (6 bases). V lost 10 bases, J lost 8 bases, and 17 bases lay in between. Germline loops: CDR1 ENHRY, CDR2 SYGVKD. The CDR3 consists of 12 residues. The CDR3 reads CANSPGEGEAFF. CDR3 nucleotides: TGTGCCAATTCCCCAGGGGAGGGCGAAGCTTTCTTT.

The J gene is TRBJ1-4, the V gene TRBV7-6, with D perhaps matching TRBD1 (5 bases). The CDR3 has 14 residues. V was shortened by 0 bases and J by 7 bases, with 9 bases between the two germline ends. From germline, CDR1 is SGHVS and CDR2 FNYEAQ. The CDR3 DNA reads TGTGCCAGCAGCTTAGCAGGGGTTCCTGAAAAACTGTTTTTT. This encodes CASSLAGVPEKLFF.

The sample holds a few counts of this clone. This sample includes further DNA sequences coding for the same CDR3. This chain connects TRBV10-1 to TRBJ2-5, with 7 bases aligning to TRBD1. The germline gives CDR1 WNHNN, CDR2 SYGVQD (reference sequence). The CDR3 has 13 amino acids. V shed 4 bases, J shed 3 bases, and the junction held 2 bases outside the gene matches. The CDR3 is CASSGQGEETQYF. The CDR3 DNA is TGCGCCAGCAGTGGCCAGGGGGAAGAGACCCAGTACTTC.

The chain uses TRBV30 and TRBJ1-3, with a tentative D call TRBD1 (6 bases). V was shortened by 4 bases and J by 3 bases, with 16 bases between the two germline ends. From germline, CDR1 is GTSNPN and CDR2 SVGIG (reference sequence). This CDR3 comprises 15 residues. CDR3 DNA: TGTGCCTGGATCACAAAGGGGGGGAGTGGAAACACCATATATTTT. It encodes CAWITKGGSGNTIYF. Variable domain in full (rest from reference TRBV30 and TRBJ1-3): SQTIHQWPATLVQPVGSPLSLECTVEGTSNPNLYWYRQAAGRGLQLLFYSVGIGQISSEVPQNLSASRPQDRQFILSSKKLLLSDSGFYLCAWITKGGSGNTIYFGEGSWLTVV.

This chain links TRBV5-1 with TRBJ2-2; 11 bases match TRBD2. This CDR3 has 18 amino acids. Per germline, CDR1 SGHRS and CDR2 YFSETQ. Germline trimming cut 4 bases from V and 4 bases from J; bases unmatched to any gene: 12. The chain's CDR3 is CASSLGLAGLSGTGELFF. The CDR3 coding sequence is TGCGCCAGCAGCCTAGGACTAGCGGGCCTCTCGGGCACCGGGGAGCTGTTTTTT.

Remarks on this clone: This CDR3 is also generated by other DNA sequences in the sample. The chain links TRBV11-2 to TRBJ2-3; no clear D gene. V shed 3 bases and J shed 0 bases, with 7 bases lying between them. This CDR3 has 14 residues. The germline V gene encodes CDR1 SGHAT and CDR2 FQNNGV. Here the CDR3 reads CASSFGLSTDTQYF. The DNA for the CDR3 is TGTGCCAGCAGCTTCGGGCTCAGCACAGATACGCAGTATTTT.

The chain combines TRBV2 with TRBJ1-5; D is uncertain. V was shortened by 5 bases and J by 9 bases, with 8 bases between the two germline ends. Germline lookup yields CDR1 SNHLY and CDR2 FYNNEI. The CDR3 has 11 amino acids. The CDR3 bases are TGTGCCAGCAGTCTTGAGGGGCCCCAGCATTTT. Protein sequence: CASSLEGPQHF.

This chain connects TRBV10-3 to TRBJ1-2; TRBD1 matches at 7 bases. V was clipped by 6 bases and J by 4 bases; unmatched bases: 5. CDR1 is ENHRY and CDR2 is SYGVKD in the germline V gene. The CDR3 is made up of 13 amino acids. The CDR3 region is CAISSDRIYGYTF. CDR3 bases: TGTGCCATCAGCTCGGACAGGATCTATGGCTACACCTTC.

The chain has TRBV2 and TRBJ2-1; D not resolved. The CDR3 totals 11 residues. Germline V gives CDR1 SNHLY, CDR2 FYNNEI. Trimming stripped 2 bases from V and 13 bases from J, with 9 bases between. Here the CDR3 DNA reads TGTGCCAGCAGTGAAAACAGCATACAGTTCTTC. Translating it yields CASSENSIQFF.

A note on this clone: A far larger clone differs by one base, so this is likely a read error. The chain couples TRBV30 to TRBJ1-2, with D perhaps matching TRBD1 (5 bases). The CDR3 is made up of 12 amino acids. The ends were cut back, 2 bases at V and 6 bases at J, with 10 bases in the middle. CDR1 GTSNPN and CDR2 SVGIG come from the germline V gene (reference sequence). The CDR3 nucleotides are TGTGCCTGGAGTCAAGGGGCGGATGGCTACACCTTC. This gives the protein CAWSQGADGYTF.

This clone came up a few times. Other DNA sequences of this sample code for an identical CDR3. V and J are TRBV29-1 and TRBJ1-1, with D possibly being TRBD1 (5 bases). CDR3 size: 11 residues. In germline, CDR1 is SQVTM, CDR2 ANQGSEA. The V end lost 4 bases, the J end lost 5 bases, and 8 bases lay between the germline ends. CDR3 sequence: CSVGAGTEAFF. In DNA, the CDR3 is TGCAGCGTTGGGGCAGGGACTGAAGCTTTCTTT.

This clone was seen a handful of times. The chain recombines TRBV7-9 with TRBJ1-4, with 8 bases matching TRBD1. The CDR3 runs 15 residues. The germline V gene encodes CDR1 SEHNR and CDR2 FQNEAQ (reference sequence). The V and J ends lost 1 base and 8 bases, in that order; junction bases with no gene match: 6. CDR3 sequence reads: CASSLDTGGGEKLFF. In DNA, the CDR3 is TGTGCCAGCAGCTTAGATACAGGGGGAGGAGAAAAACTGTTTTTT.

The V gene is TRBV28, the J gene TRBJ1-5; D gene unclear. This CDR3 has 17 residues. V lost 5 bases, J lost 1 base, and 18 bases lay in between. Germline CDR1 and CDR2: MDHEN and SYDVKM. DNA of the CDR3: TGTGCCAGCAGTCCGGCCCAGAGTTGGGTAAGCAATCAGCCCCAGCATTTT. This translates into CASSPAQSWVSNQPQHF.

The V and J genes are TRBV20-1 and TRBJ2-7; D is uncertain. The V gene lost 6 bases and the J gene lost 4 bases, with 7 bases spanning the gap. The CDR3 loop spans 10 amino acids. Germline CDR1 and CDR2: DFQATT and SNEGSKA (reference sequence). The CDR3 bases are TGCAGTGCCCATAGGTACGAGCAGTACTTC. Amino acids: CSAHRYEQYF.

J is TRBJ1-3 and V is TRBV4-1; D remains unclear. The CDR3 extends over 13 amino acids. V was clipped by 4 bases and J by 4 bases, with 8 bases between them. The germline V gene has CDR1 MGHRA and CDR2 YSYEKL. CDR3 loop: CASSPATGNTIYF. CDR3 bases: TGCGCCAGCAGCCCGGCCACAGGAAACACCATATATTTT.

The V and J genes are TRBV23-1 and TRBJ2-7; TRBD1 matches 10 bases. TRBV23-1 is an ORF for which the function is uncertain. V shed 4 bases and J 6 bases; nucleotides not matched to a gene: 3. This CDR3 contains 13 residues. The CDR3 sequence is CASSLGQGFEQYF. In DNA form, the CDR3 reads TGCGCCAGCAGTCTGGGACAGGGGTTCGAGCAGTACTTC.

The chain recombines TRBV5-4 with TRBJ2-3; the D is unclear. Trimming left V 5 bases short and J 4 bases short, with 11 bases between. The CDR3 runs to 13 residues. From germline, CDR1 is SGHNT and CDR2 YYREEE (reference sequence). CDR3 region: CASRERGADTQYF. DNA of the CDR3: TGTGCCAGCAGAGAACGAGGCGCAGATACGCAGTATTTT.

The chain recombines TRBV6-5 with TRBJ2-5, with 9 bases fitting TRBD2. This CDR3 contains 16 residues. Germline V CDR1 and CDR2: MNHEY, SVGAGI. Trimming at V came to 0 bases and at J to 5 bases, leaving 7 bases not matched to a gene. The CDR3: CASSYSFAGGLETQYF. The CDR3 DNA reads TGTGCCAGCAGTTACTCATTCGCGGGGGGGTTGGAGACCCAGTACTTC.

The chain combines TRBV10-3 with TRBJ2-1, with TRBD2 matching 8 bases. Germline V gene data show CDR1 as ENHRY and CDR2 as SYGVKD. The trim removed 5 bases at V and 8 bases at J, leaving 5 bases unmatched. The CDR3 is 13 residues long. CDR3 protein: CAISRRGGDEQFF. CDR3 in DNA: TGTGCCATCAGTCGTCGGGGGGGCGATGAGCAGTTCTTC.

The rearrangement joins TRBV9 to TRBJ2-7; 7 bases agree with TRBD2. Per germline, CDR1 SGDLS and CDR2 YYNGEE. This CDR3 contains 14 residues. The ends lost 0 bases at V and 6 bases at J; junction bases unmatched: 6. The CDR3 loop is CASSVEGRGAEQYF. CDR3 nucleotides: TGTGCCAGCAGCGTAGAGGGGAGGGGCGCCGAGCAGTACTTC.

V and J are TRBV6-1 and TRBJ1-1; D remains unclear. V lost 6 bases and J 1 base, leaving 9 bases between the germline ends. CDR1 and CDR2 (germline): MNHNS, SASEGT. This CDR3 contains 13 residues. The CDR3 loop reads CASSLTRNTEAFF. DNA of the CDR3: TGTGCCAGCAGCTTGACACGGAACACTGAAGCTTTCTTT.

This chain joins TRBV4-3 and TRBJ2-1; D ambiguous. CDR3 size: 15 residues. The germline gives CDR1 LGHNA, CDR2 YSLEER. The V end was cut by 0 bases, the J end by 0 bases, with 6 bases between. The DNA for the CDR3 is TGCGCCAGCAGCCAAGAGGCTAGCTCCTACAATGAGCAGTTCTTC. It codes for CASSQEASSYNEQFF.

This clone came up a few times. The chain is built from TRBV5-1 and TRBJ2-3; D possibly corresponds to TRBD1 (5 bases). Trimming took off 4 bases at V and 0 bases at J, with 21 bases between the two ends. This CDR3 region has 18 residues. Looked up from germline, CDR1 is SGHRS and CDR2 is YFSETQ. Here the CDR3 DNA reads TGCGCCAGCAGCACCTCAGGGCCCGCACCCTCTAGCACAGATACGCAGTATTTT. This sequence encodes CASSTSGPAPSSTDTQYF. Variable domain in full (rest from reference TRBV5-1 and TRBJ2-3): KAGVTQTPRYLIKTRGQQVTLSCSPISGHRSVSWYQQTPGQGLQFLFEYFSETQRNKGNFPGRFSGRQFSNSRSEMNVSTLELGDSALYLCASSTSGPAPSSTDTQYFGPGTRLTVL.

As for this clone: The same CDR3 also results from other DNA sequences found in this sample. V is TRBV5-1 and J is TRBJ2-1, with 11 bases matching TRBD2. Germline CDR1 reads SGHRS; CDR2 reads YFSETQ. The V and J ends lost 0 bases and 4 bases, in that order; junction bases with no gene match: 3. There are 16 residues in the CDR3. CDR3 bases: TGCGCCAGCAGCTTGGGGGGACTAGCGGATTACAATGAGCAGTTCTTC. This codes for CASSLGGLADYNEQFF.

This chain uses TRBV7-9 with TRBJ2-7; D is uncertain. CDR1 is SEHNR and CDR2 is FQNEAQ in the germline V gene (reference sequence). V lost 2 bases and J lost 4, with 6 bases in between. This CDR3 is 12 amino acids long. The CDR3 here is CASSLQNYEQYF. CDR3 bases: TGTGCCAGCAGCTTACAGAATTACGAGCAGTACTTC.